Below, one T cell receptor beta chain is given with its context. Its cognate antigen is unknown. The sample is drawn from a study of cytomegalovirus exposure and HLA in healthy donors. Overall study results and limits: Clusters of TCRs from the first cohort tended to co-occur in the roughly 120 validation repertoires (as a later analysis found).

CDR1 is SGHRS and CDR2 is YFSETQ in the germline V gene. The CDR3 has 15 amino acids. The V and J ends lost 2 bases and 0 bases respectively, with 12 bases between them. The data were produced by immunoSEQ multiplex PCR, yet TCRdb's version contains in-frame clones alone and is incomplete. The data contain around 160,000 clones, around 81% of them singletons. The TCR comes from a man between 25 and 39 years old in good health and CMV-seropositive. V and J are TRBV5-1 and TRBJ2-7; D is perhaps TRBD1 (6 bases). The sequenced sample was PBMCs. The CDR3 DNA follows: TGCGCCAGCAGCTTAGGACAGTTAAGCTCCTACGAGCAGTACTTC. Its protein is CASSLGQLSSYEQYF. The full variable domain, in which reference TRBV5-1 and TRBJ2-7 provide the parts outside the CDR3, is KAGVTQTPRYLIKTRGQQVTLSCSPISGHRSVSWYQQTPGQGLQFLFEYFSETQRNKGNFPGRFSGRQFSNSRSEMNVSTLELGDSALYLCASSLGQLSSYEQYFGPGTRLTVT.